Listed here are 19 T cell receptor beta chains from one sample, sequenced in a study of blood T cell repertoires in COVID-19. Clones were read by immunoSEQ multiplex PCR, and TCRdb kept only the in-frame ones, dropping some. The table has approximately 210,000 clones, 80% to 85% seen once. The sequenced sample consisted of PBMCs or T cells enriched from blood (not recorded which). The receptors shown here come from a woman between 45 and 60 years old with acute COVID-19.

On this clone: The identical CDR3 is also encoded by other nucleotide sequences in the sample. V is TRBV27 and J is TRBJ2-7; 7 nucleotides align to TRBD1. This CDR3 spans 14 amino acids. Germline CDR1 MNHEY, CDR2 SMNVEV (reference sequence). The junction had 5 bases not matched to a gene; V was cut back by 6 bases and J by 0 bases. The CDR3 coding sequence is TGTGCCAGCAGCCTGGACAGGAACTCCTACGAGCAGTACTTC. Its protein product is CASSLDRNSYEQYF.

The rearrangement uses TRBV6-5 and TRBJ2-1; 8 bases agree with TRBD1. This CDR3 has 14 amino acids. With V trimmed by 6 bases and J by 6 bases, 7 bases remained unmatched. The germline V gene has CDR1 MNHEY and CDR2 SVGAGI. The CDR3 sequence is CASRRQGAVNEQFF. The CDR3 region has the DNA TGTGCCAGCAGGCGGCAGGGGGCAGTCAATGAGCAGTTCTTC.

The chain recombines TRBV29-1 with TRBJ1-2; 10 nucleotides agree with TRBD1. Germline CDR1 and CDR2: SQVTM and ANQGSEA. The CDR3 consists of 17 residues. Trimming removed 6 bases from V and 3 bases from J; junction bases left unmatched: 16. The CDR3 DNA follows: TGCAGCGTCGCCACCGGGACAGGGGAGGGTTATGACTATGGCTACACCTTC. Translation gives CSVATGTGEGYDYGYTF.

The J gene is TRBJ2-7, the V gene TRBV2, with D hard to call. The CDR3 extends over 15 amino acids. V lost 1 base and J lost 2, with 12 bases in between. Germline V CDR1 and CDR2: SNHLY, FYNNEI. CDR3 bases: TGTGCCAGCAGTGAAGAAGTTACACCAACCTACGAGCAGTACTTC. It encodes CASSEEVTPTYEQYF.

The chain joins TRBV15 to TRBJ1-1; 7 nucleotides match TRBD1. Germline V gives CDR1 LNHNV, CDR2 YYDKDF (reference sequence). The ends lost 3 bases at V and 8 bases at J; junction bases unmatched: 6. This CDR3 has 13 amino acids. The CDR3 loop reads CATSRPGTVEAFF. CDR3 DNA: TGTGCCACCAGCAGGCCCGGGACAGTCGAAGCTTTCTTT.

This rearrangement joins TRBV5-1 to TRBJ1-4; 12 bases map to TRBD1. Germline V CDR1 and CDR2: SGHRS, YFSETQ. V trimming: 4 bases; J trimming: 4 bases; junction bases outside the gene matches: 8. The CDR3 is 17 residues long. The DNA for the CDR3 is TGCGCCAGCAGCCCGGGACAGGGGGCCCTCAGTAATGAAAAACTGTTTTTT. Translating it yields CASSPGQGALSNEKLFF.

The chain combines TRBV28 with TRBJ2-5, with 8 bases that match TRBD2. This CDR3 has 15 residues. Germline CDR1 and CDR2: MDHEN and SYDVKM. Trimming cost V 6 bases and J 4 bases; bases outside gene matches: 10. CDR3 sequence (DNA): TGTGCCAGCAGCCTCGGGGGGGGAGGTAGAGAGACCCAGTACTTC. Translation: CASSLGGGGRETQYF. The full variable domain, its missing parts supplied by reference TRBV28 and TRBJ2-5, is DVKVTQSSRYLVKRTGEKVFLECVQDMDHENMFWYRQDPGLGLRLIYFSYDVKMKEKGDIPEGYSVSREKKERFSLILESASTNQTSMYLCASSLGGGGRETQYFGPGTRLLVL.

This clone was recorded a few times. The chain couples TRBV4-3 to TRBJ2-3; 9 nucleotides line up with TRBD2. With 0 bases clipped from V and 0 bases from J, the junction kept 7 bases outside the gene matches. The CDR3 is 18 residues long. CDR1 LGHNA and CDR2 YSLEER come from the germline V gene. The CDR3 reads CASSQDPPSGASTDTQYF. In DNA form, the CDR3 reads TGCGCCAGCAGCCAAGATCCCCCTAGCGGGGCTAGCACAGATACGCAGTATTTT.

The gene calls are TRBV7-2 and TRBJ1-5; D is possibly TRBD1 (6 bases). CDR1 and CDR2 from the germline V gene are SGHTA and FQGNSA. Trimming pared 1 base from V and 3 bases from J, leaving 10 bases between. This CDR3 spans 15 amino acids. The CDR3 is CASSLEGTINQPQHF. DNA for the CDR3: TGTGCCAGCAGCTTAGAAGGGACAATCAATCAGCCCCAGCATTTT.

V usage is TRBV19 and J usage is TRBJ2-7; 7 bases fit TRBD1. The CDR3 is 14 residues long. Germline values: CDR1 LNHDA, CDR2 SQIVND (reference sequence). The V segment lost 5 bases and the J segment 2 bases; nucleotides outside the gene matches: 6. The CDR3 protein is CASSPLDRAYEQYF. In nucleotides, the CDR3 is TGTGCCAGTAGTCCCTTAGACAGGGCCTACGAGCAGTACTTC.

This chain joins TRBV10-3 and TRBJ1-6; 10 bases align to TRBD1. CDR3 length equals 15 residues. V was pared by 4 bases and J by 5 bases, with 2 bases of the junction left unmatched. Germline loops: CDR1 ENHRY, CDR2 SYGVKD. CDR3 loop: CAISGGQGDNSPLHF. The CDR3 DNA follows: TGTGCCATCAGTGGAGGACAGGGGGATAATTCACCCCTCCACTTT.

As DNA, the CDR3 is TGTGCCAGCAGCTCTCGGGTCGCCTCTGGGGCCAACGTCCTGACTTTC. Translating gives CASSSRVASGANVLTF. The gene calls are TRBV7-9 and TRBJ2-6; D remains unclear. Looked up from germline, CDR1 is SEHNR and CDR2 is FQNEAQ (reference sequence). V was shortened by 4 bases and J by 0 bases, with 10 bases between the two germline ends. This CDR3 comprises 16 residues. The variable domain in full, with the rest retrieved from reference TRBV7-9 and TRBJ2-6, is DTGVSQNPRHKITKRGQNVTFRCDPISEHNRLYWYRQTLGQGPEFLTYFQNEAQLEKSRLLSDRFSAERPKGSFSTLEIQRTEQGDSAMYLCASSSRVASGANVLTFGAGSRLTVL.

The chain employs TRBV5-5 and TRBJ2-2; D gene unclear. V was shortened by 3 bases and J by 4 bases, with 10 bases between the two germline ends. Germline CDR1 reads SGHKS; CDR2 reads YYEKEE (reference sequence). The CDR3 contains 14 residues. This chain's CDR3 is CASSWAPGTGELFF. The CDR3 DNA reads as TGTGCCAGCAGCTGGGCCCCAGGCACCGGGGAGCTGTTTTTT.

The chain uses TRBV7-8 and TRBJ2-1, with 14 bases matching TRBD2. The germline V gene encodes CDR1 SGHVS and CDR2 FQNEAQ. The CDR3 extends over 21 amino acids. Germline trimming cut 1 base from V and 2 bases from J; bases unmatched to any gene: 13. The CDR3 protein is CASSLEVSGTSGSVAYNEQFF. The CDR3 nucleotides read TGTGCCAGCAGCTTAGAGGTCTCCGGGACTAGCGGGAGTGTGGCCTACAATGAGCAGTTCTTC.

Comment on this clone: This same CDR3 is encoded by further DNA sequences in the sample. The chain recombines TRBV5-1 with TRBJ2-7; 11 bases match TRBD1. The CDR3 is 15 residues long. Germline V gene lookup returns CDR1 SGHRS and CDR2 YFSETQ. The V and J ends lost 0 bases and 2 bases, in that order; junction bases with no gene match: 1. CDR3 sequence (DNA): TGCGCCAGCAGCTTGGCGGGACAGGGGGCCTACGAGCAGTACTTC. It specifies CASSLAGQGAYEQYF.

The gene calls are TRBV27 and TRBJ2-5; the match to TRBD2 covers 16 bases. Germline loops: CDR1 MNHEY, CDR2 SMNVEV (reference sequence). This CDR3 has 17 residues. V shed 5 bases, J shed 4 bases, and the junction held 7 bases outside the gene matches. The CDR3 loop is CASSKPGLAGGRETQYF. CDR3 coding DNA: TGTGCCAGCAGTAAACCGGGACTAGCGGGAGGGCGAGAGACCCAGTACTTC.

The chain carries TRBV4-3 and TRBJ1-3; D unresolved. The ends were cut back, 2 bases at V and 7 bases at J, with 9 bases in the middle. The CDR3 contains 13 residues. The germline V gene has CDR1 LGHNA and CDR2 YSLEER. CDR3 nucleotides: TGCGCCAGCAGCCAATACTCCGGGAACACCATATATTTT. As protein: CASSQYSGNTIYF.

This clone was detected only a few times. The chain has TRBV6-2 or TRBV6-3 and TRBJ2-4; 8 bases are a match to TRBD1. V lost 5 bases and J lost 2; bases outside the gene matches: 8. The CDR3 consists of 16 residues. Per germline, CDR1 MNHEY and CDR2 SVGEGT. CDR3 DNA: TGTGCCAGCAGTCGCCCCAGGGGGCCGACCAAAAACATTCAGTACTTC. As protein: CASSRPRGPTKNIQYF.

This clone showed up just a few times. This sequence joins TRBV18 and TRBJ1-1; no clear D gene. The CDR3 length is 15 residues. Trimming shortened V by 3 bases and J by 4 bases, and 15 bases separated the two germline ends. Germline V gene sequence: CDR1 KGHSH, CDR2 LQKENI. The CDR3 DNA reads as TGTGCCAGCTCACCGTTGTCTAGGTTCGGCACTGAAGCTTTCTTT. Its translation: CASSPLSRFGTEAFF.